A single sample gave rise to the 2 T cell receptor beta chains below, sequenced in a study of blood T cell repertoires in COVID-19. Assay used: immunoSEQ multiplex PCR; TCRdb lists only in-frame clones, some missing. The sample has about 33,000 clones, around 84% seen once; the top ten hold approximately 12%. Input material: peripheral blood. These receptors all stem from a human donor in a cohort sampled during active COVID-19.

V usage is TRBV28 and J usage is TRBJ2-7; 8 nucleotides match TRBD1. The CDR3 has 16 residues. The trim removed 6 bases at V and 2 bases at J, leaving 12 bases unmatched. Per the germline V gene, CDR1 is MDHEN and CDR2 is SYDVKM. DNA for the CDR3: TGTGCCAGCAGCTCGACCGGGACAGGCCCGGCCTACGAGCAGTACTTC. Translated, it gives CASSSTGTGPAYEQYF. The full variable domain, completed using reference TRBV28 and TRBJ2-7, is DVKVTQSSRYLVKRTGEKVFLECVQDMDHENMFWYRQDPGLGLRLIYFSYDVKMKEKGDIPEGYSVSREKKERFSLILESASTNQTSMYLCASSSTGTGPAYEQYFGPGTRLTVT.

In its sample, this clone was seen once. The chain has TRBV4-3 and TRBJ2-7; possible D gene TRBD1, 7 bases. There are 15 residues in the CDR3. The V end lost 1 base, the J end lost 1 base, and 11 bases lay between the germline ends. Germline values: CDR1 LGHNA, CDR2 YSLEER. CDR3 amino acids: CASSQGGTASYEQYF. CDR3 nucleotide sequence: TGCGCCAGCAGCCAAGGCGGGACAGCTTCCTACGAGCAGTACTTC.